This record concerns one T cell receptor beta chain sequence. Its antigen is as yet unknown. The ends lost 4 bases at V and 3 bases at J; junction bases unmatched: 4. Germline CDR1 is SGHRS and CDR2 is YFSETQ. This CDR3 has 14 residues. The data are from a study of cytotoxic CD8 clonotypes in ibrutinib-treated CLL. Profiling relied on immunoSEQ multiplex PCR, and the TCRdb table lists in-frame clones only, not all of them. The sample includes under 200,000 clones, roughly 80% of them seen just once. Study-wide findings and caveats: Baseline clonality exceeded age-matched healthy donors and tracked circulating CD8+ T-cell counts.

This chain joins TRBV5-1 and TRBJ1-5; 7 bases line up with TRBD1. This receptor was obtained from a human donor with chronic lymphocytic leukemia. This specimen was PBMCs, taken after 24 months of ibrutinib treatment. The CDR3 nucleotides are TGCGCCAGCAGCATTGGGACAGTCAATCAGCCCCAGCATTTT. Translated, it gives CASSIGTVNQPQHF.